A single T cell receptor beta chain is shown here with its context. The data are from a study of hypomethylating agent response in myelodysplastic syndrome. About the study: Complete response or hematologic improvement counted as response; others were non-responders.

V was clipped by 0 bases and J by 6 bases, with 7 bases between them. The CDR3 has 13 residues. From germline, CDR1 is SGHNT and CDR2 YYREEE (reference sequence). Per the original methods: Around 1.6% of 168,753 clonotypes matched previously reported viral-epitope-specific VDJdb entries. Sequencing used immunoSEQ multiplex PCR; TCRdb keeps in-frame clones, though not all of them. That table is the source of V, J and clone size, and D and trimming were worked out from the DNA. Of a few thousand clones in the sample, roughly 82% were seen once. The chain carries TRBV5-4 and TRBJ2-1; D may be TRBD2 (6 bases). This sample comprised bone marrow, obtained before or after starting hypomethylating agent treatment for myelodysplastic syndrome (not recorded which). This TCR derives from a human donor with myelodysplastic syndrome. The CDR3 DNA is TGTGCCAGCAGCTTGGTCGGGGGCAATGAGCAGTTCTTC. Its protein product is CASSLVGGNEQFF.